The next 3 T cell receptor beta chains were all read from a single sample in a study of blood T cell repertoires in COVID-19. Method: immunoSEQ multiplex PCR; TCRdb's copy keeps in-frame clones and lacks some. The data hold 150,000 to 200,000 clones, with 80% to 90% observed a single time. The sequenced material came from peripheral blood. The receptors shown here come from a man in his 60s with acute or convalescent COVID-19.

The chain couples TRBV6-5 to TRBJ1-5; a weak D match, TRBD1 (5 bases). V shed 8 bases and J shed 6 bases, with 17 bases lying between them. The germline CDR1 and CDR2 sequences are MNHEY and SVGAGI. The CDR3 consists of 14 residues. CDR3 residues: CASSIGVLGQPQHF. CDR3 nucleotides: TGTGCCAGCTCTATAGGGGTCCTCGGTCAGCCCCAGCATTTT.

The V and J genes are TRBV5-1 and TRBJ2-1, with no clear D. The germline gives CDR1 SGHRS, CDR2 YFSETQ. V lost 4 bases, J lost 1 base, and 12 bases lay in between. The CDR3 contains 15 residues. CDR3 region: CASSPLRESYNEQFF. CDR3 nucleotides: TGCGCCAGCAGCCCACTGAGAGAATCCTACAATGAGCAGTTCTTC.

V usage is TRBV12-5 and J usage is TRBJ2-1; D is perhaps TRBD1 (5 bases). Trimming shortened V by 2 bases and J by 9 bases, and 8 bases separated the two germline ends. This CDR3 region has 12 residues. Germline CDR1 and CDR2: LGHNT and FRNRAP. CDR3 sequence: CASGLLQGEQFF. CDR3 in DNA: TGTGCTAGTGGTTTGCTGCAGGGTGAGCAGTTCTTC.